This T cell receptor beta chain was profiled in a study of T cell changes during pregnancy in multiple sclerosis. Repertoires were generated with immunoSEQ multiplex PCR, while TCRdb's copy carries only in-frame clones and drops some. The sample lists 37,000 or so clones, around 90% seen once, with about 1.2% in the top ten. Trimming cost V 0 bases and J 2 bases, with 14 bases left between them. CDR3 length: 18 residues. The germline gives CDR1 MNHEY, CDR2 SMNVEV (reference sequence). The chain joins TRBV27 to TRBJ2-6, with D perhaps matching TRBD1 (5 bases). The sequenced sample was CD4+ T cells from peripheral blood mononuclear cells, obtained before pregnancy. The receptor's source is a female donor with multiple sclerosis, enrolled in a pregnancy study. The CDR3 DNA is TGTGCCAGCAGTTTATCTCTAGGCAGGGAAACTGGGGCCAACGTCCTGACTTTC. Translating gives CASSLSLGRETGANVLTF.